This TCR beta chain stems from a study of response to subunit inactivated influenza vaccine. Study-wide points: Only a handful of new T cells, the authors suggested, are recruited with each seasonal influenza vaccination.

The germline V gene has CDR1 SEHNR and CDR2 FQNEAQ (reference sequence). The J segment lost 6 bases and the V segment lost 2 bases, leaving 12 bases of the junction unmatched. The CDR3 sequence is 17 residues long. TCRdb redid the calling of the RT-PCR reads with MiXCR, one entry per CDR3 protein. The data contain about 570,000 distinct CDR3 sequences, roughly 10% of them singletons. A word on this clonotype: Its specificity is unknown.

These data were also filed under a second study, of T cells expressing NK-cell markers. That paper notes: The cDNA for TCR beta came from 5'RACE template switching with UMIs.

This sample comprised PBMCs from blood, obtained on the day of vaccination. The clonotype comes from a man aged 45-65 years who received an inactivated influenza vaccine. The V gene is TRBV7-9, the J gene TRBJ1-1; TRBD1 matches 10 bases. CDR3 bases: TGTGCCAGCAGCTTACGCCGGGACAGGGGCGACTCTGCTGAAGCTTTCTTT. This translates into CASSLRRDRGDSAEAFF.